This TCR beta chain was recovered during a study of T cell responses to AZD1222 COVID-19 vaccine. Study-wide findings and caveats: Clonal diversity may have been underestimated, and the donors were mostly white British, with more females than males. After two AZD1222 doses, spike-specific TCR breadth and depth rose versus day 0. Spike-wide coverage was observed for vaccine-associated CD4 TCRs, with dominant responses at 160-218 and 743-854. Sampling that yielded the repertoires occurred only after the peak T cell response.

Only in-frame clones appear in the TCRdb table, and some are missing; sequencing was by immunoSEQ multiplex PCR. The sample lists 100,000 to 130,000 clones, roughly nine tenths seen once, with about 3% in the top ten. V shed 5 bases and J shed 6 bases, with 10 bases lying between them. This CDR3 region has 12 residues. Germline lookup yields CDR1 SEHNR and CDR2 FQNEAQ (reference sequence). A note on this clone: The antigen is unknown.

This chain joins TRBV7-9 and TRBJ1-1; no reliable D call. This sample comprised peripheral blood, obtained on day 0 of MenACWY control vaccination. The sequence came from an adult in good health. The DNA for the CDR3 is TGTGCCAGCAGCCATCGGGAGGCTGAAGCTTTCTTT. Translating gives CASSHREAEAFF.